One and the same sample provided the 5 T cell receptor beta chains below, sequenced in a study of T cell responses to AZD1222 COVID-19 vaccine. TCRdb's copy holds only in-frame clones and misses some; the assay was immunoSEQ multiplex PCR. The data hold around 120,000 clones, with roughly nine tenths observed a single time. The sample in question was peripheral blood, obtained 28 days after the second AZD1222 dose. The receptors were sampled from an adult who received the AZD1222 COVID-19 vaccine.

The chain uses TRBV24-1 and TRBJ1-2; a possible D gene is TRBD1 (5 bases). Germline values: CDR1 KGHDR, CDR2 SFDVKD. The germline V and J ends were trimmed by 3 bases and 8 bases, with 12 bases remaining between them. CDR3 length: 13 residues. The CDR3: CATSDDPGSGYTF. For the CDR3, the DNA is TGTGCCACCAGTGATGATCCAGGGTCCGGCTACACCTTC.

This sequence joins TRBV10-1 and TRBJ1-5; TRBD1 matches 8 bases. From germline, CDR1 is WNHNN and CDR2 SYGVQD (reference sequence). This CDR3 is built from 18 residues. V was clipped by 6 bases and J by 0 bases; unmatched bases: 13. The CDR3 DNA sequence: TGCGCCAGCAGAAGAGGGGGGACAGGTCGTTATAGCAATCAGCCCCAGCATTTT. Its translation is CASRRGGTGRYSNQPQHF.

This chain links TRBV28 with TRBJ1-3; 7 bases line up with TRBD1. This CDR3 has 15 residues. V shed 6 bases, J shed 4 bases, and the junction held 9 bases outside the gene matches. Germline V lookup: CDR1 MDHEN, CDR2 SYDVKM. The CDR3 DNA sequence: TGTGCCAGCAGACGAGGAGGGACAGCGGGAAACACCATATATTTT. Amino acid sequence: CASRRGGTAGNTIYF.

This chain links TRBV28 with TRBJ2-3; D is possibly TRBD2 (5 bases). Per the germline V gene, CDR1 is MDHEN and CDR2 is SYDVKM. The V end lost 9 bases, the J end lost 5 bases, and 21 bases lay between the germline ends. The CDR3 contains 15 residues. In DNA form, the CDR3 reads TGTGCCAGTCTTTCTCAGCGGTTTGCTGAAGATACGCAGTATTTT. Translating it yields CASLSQRFAEDTQYF.

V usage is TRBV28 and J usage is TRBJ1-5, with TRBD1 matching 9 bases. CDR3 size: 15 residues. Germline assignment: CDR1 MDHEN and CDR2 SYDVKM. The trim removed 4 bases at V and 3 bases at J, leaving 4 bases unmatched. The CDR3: CASSSGQGFNQPQHF. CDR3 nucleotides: TGTGCCAGCAGTTCGGGACAGGGCTTCAATCAGCCCCAGCATTTT.